Listed below are T cell receptor beta chains from one sample, sequenced in a study of early T cells in non-severe SARS-CoV-2 infection. TCRdb processed the 5' RACE reads anew with MiXCR; each CDR3 protein has one entry. The sample contains 45,000 to 75,000 distinct CDR3 sequences, more than 8.5% of which appear only once. Material: whole blood. The receptors derive from an adult who was a healthcare worker with PCR-confirmed SARS-CoV-2 infection or an uninfected control (not recorded which). Each CDR3 is given with its conserved first and last residue. Fields, in order: J gene, V gene, clone size, D gene, CDR3 protein, CDR3 DNA. D genes are given only for firm matches. Some rows have no size entry. The others give once, few or many, or a class for an expanded clone.

J gene: TRBJ1-1; V gene: TRBV29-1; clone size: -; D gene: -; CDR3 protein: CSVLTPAPEAFF; CDR3 DNA: TGCAGCGTCCTCACCCCCGCCCCCGAAGCTTTCTTT
J gene: TRBJ1-4; V gene: TRBV16; clone size: -; D gene: -; CDR3 protein: CASSQSRSGWPNEKLFF; CDR3 DNA: TGTGCCAGCAGCCAATCAAGGTCGGGCTGGCCTAATGAAAAACTGTTTTTT
J gene: TRBJ2-1; V gene: TRBV7-2; clone size: many; D gene: -; CDR3 protein: CASSLTTSMNEQFF; CDR3 DNA: TGTGCCAGCAGCTTGACGACTAGTATGAATGAGCAGTTCTTC
J gene: TRBJ1-5; V gene: TRBV6-6; clone size: many; D gene: TRBD1; CDR3 protein: CASTRQGANQPQHF; CDR3 DNA: TGTGCCAGCACTAGACAGGGGGCGAATCAGCCCCAGCATTTT
J gene: TRBJ2-1; V gene: TRBV12-3/TRBV12-4; clone size: few; D gene: TRBD2; CDR3 protein: CASRTSGRRHNEQFF; CDR3 DNA: TGTGCCAGCAGGACGAGCGGGAGGAGGCACAATGAGCAGTTCTTC
J gene: TRBJ1-2; V gene: TRBV12-3/TRBV12-4; clone size: many; D gene: -; CDR3 protein: CASSSAGPNYGYTF; CDR3 DNA: TGTGCCAGCAGTTCCGCAGGGCCTAACTATGGCTACACCTTC
J gene: TRBJ2-5; V gene: TRBV29-1; clone size: few; D gene: TRBD2; CDR3 protein: CSAVSGTSGTKTQYF; CDR3 DNA: TGCAGCGCCGTGTCCGGGACTAGCGGGACGAAGACCCAGTACTTC
J gene: TRBJ2-3; V gene: TRBV9; clone size: few; D gene: TRBD2; CDR3 protein: CASSPRSGGLAVDTQYF; CDR3 DNA: TGTGCCAGCAGCCCCCGGAGTGGGGGACTAGCTGTAGATACGCAGTATTTT
J gene: TRBJ2-7; V gene: TRBV20-1; clone size: many; D gene: -; CDR3 protein: CSARDWGSPSSYEQYF; CDR3 DNA: TGCAGTGCTAGAGATTGGGGGAGCCCCTCCAGCTACGAGCAGTACTTC
J gene: TRBJ2-7; V gene: TRBV28; clone size: many; D gene: TRBD2; CDR3 protein: CASSFPTRGGRIEQYF; CDR3 DNA: TGTGCCAGCAGTTTTCCCACCCGGGGGGGGCGAATCGAGCAGTACTTC
J gene: TRBJ2-7; V gene: TRBV20-1; clone size: -; D gene: -; CDR3 protein: CSASLSSGRWTSF; CDR3 DNA: TGCAGTGCCTCTTTAAGTTCGGGCAGGTGGACGTCCTTC
J gene: TRBJ2-1; V gene: TRBV7-9; clone size: many; D gene: TRBD1; CDR3 protein: CASSPGDRGNEQFF; CDR3 DNA: TGTGCCAGCAGCCCGGGGGACAGGGGCAATGAGCAGTTCTTC
J gene: TRBJ2-1; V gene: TRBV29-1; clone size: many; D gene: TRBD1; CDR3 protein: CSVRGRDNEQFF; CDR3 DNA: TGCAGCGTCAGGGGGCGCGATAATGAGCAGTTCTTC
J gene: TRBJ2-7; V gene: TRBV27; clone size: few; D gene: TRBD1; CDR3 protein: CASSRTGIAYEQYF; CDR3 DNA: TGTGCCAGCAGCCGGACAGGGATTGCCTACGAGCAGTACTTC
J gene: TRBJ2-5; V gene: TRBV7-3; clone size: many; D gene: TRBD1; CDR3 protein: CASSSGQGKETQYF; CDR3 DNA: TGTGCCAGCAGCTCGGGACAGGGGAAGGAGACCCAGTACTTC
J gene: TRBJ2-3; V gene: TRBV6-4; clone size: many; D gene: TRBD2; CDR3 protein: CASSTGGGGSTPDTQYF; CDR3 DNA: TGTGCCAGCAGTACCGGCGGTGGCGGGAGCACACCAGATACGCAGTATTTT
J gene: TRBJ2-7; V gene: TRBV28; clone size: few; D gene: -; CDR3 protein: CASSDRDTPTGEQYF; CDR3 DNA: TGTGCCAGCAGTGACCGGGACACGCCAACGGGCGAGCAGTACTTC
J gene: TRBJ1-5; V gene: TRBV25-1; clone size: -; D gene: -; CDR3 protein: CASSATGGNQPQHF; CDR3 DNA: TGTGCCAGCAGTGCGACAGGAGGCAATCAGCCCCAGCATTTT
J gene: TRBJ2-1; V gene: TRBV6-2/TRBV6-3; clone size: -; D gene: -; CDR3 protein: CASSYRPRLSLRNEQFF; CDR3 DNA: TGTGCCAGCAGTTACCGCCCCAGGTTGTCCCTTAGGAATGAGCAGTTCTTC
J gene: TRBJ2-1; V gene: TRBV24-1; clone size: few; D gene: TRBD2; CDR3 protein: CATSVLGTSGREQFF; CDR3 DNA: TGTGCCACCAGTGTCCTCGGGACTAGCGGGAGGGAGCAGTTCTTC
J gene: TRBJ2-1; V gene: TRBV14; clone size: -; D gene: -; CDR3 protein: CASSHFGGSYNEQFF; CDR3 DNA: TGTGCCAGCAGCCATTTCGGAGGGTCCTACAATGAGCAGTTCTTC
J gene: TRBJ2-2; V gene: TRBV14; clone size: few; D gene: -; CDR3 protein: CASSPFGGPTGELFF; CDR3 DNA: TGTGCCAGCAGCCCATTCGGGGGGCCCACCGGGGAGCTGTTTTTT
J gene: TRBJ2-5; V gene: TRBV7-9; clone size: many; D gene: -; CDR3 protein: CASSRDGSQETQYF; CDR3 DNA: TGTGCCAGCAGCCGAGACGGCAGCCAAGAGACCCAGTACTTC
J gene: TRBJ2-1; V gene: TRBV9; clone size: many; D gene: TRBD2; CDR3 protein: CASSVAYGGSSYNEQFF; CDR3 DNA: TGTGCCAGCAGCGTAGCTTATGGCGGGAGCTCCTACAATGAGCAGTTCTTC
J gene: TRBJ2-3; V gene: TRBV27; clone size: many; D gene: -; CDR3 protein: CASSLTRLPTDTQYF; CDR3 DNA: TGTGCCAGCAGTTTAACGCGGCTACCCACAGATACGCAGTATTTT
J gene: TRBJ2-3; V gene: TRBV4-1; clone size: -; D gene: TRBD2; CDR3 protein: CASSQVSPRIAGDTQYF; CDR3 DNA: TGCGCCAGCAGCCAAGTTTCTCCTCGAATAGCGGGAGATACGCAGTATTTT
J gene: TRBJ1-3; V gene: TRBV7-8; clone size: -; D gene: -; CDR3 protein: CASSRAGSGNTIYF; CDR3 DNA: TGTGCCAGCAGCCGAGCGGGATCTGGAAACACCATATATTTT
J gene: TRBJ2-7; V gene: TRBV28; clone size: -; D gene: -; CDR3 protein: CASRQTGSEQYF; CDR3 DNA: TGTGCCAGCAGACAGACGGGATCGGAGCAGTACTTC
J gene: TRBJ1-6; V gene: TRBV5-5; clone size: -; D gene: -; CDR3 protein: CASSFKEGNSPLHF; CDR3 DNA: TGTGCCAGCAGCTTTAAGGAAGGCAATTCACCCCTCCACTTT
J gene: TRBJ2-1; V gene: TRBV30; clone size: many; D gene: -; CDR3 protein: CAWSVLNEQFF; CDR3 DNA: TGTGCCTGGAGTGTTTTAAATGAGCAGTTCTTC
J gene: TRBJ2-1; V gene: TRBV7-9; clone size: -; D gene: TRBD1; CDR3 protein: CASSSGQDLYNEQFF; CDR3 DNA: TGTGCCAGCAGCTCCGGACAGGACCTATACAATGAGCAGTTCTTC
J gene: TRBJ1-2; V gene: TRBV12-3/TRBV12-4; clone size: many; D gene: -; CDR3 protein: CASSLAGGSNYGYTF; CDR3 DNA: TGTGCCAGCAGTTTAGCGGGCGGATCGAACTATGGCTACACCTTC
J gene: TRBJ1-6; V gene: TRBV6-5; clone size: -; D gene: -; CDR3 protein: CASSRPLSPLHF; CDR3 DNA: TGTGCCAGCAGCAGGCCCCTATCACCCCTCCACTTT
J gene: TRBJ2-3; V gene: TRBV5-1; clone size: few; D gene: TRBD2; CDR3 protein: CASSSSSGRTDTQYF; CDR3 DNA: TGCGCCAGCAGCTCTTCTAGCGGCCGCACAGATACGCAGTATTTT
J gene: TRBJ2-1; V gene: TRBV5-1; clone size: many; D gene: TRBD2; CDR3 protein: CASSLDLTLAGGFNEQFF; CDR3 DNA: TGCGCCAGCAGCTTGGACCTAACCTTAGCGGGAGGGTTCAATGAGCAGTTCTTC
J gene: TRBJ1-2; V gene: TRBV29-1; clone size: -; D gene: -; CDR3 protein: CSVEDGGINYGYTF; CDR3 DNA: TGCAGCGTTGAAGATGGTGGGATTAACTATGGCTACACCTTC
J gene: TRBJ2-3; V gene: TRBV6-5; clone size: many; D gene: -; CDR3 protein: CASMVPSSNTQYF; CDR3 DNA: TGTGCCAGCATGGTACCGAGTTCGAATACGCAGTATTTT
J gene: TRBJ1-5; V gene: TRBV5-1; clone size: many; D gene: -; CDR3 protein: CASSLDGSNQPQHF; CDR3 DNA: TGCGCCAGCAGCTTGGACGGCAGCAATCAGCCCCAGCATTTT
J gene: TRBJ1-2; V gene: TRBV29-1; clone size: -; D gene: -; CDR3 protein: CSVDPGAWDGYTF; CDR3 DNA: TGCAGCGTTGACCCGGGGGCTTGGGATGGCTACACCTTC
J gene: TRBJ1-1; V gene: TRBV19; clone size: many; D gene: -; CDR3 protein: CASSMGAGLVNTEAFF; CDR3 DNA: TGTGCCAGTAGTATGGGGGCAGGGCTCGTGAACACTGAAGCTTTCTTT
J gene: TRBJ2-7; V gene: TRBV6-1; clone size: many; D gene: -; CDR3 protein: CASKSSYEQYF; CDR3 DNA: TGTGCCAGTAAAAGCTCCTACGAGCAGTACTTC
J gene: TRBJ1-1; V gene: TRBV28; clone size: many; D gene: -; CDR3 protein: CASSLLHNTEAFF; CDR3 DNA: TGTGCCAGCAGTTTGTTGCACAACACTGAAGCTTTCTTT
J gene: TRBJ1-4; V gene: TRBV13; clone size: many; D gene: -; CDR3 protein: CASSLGTEATNEKLFF; CDR3 DNA: TGTGCCAGCAGCTTAGGGACGGAAGCAACTAATGAAAAACTGTTTTTT
J gene: TRBJ1-2; V gene: TRBV12-3/TRBV12-4; clone size: few; D gene: TRBD1; CDR3 protein: CASSRQGIDGYTF; CDR3 DNA: TGTGCCAGCAGTCGACAGGGGATTGATGGCTACACCTTC